The clone carrying this T cell receptor beta chain was counted a few times. The antigen remains undetermined. Clones were read by immunoSEQ multiplex PCR, and TCRdb kept only the in-frame ones, dropping some. The profile shows more than 95,000 clones, about four fifths of them singletons. CDR1 is MGHRA, CDR2 YSYEKL, per germline. This CDR3 comprises 16 residues. V gave up 4 bases and J gave up 10 bases; unmatched junction bases: 11. The time point denotes: blood 2 weeks post-SBRT. The treatment: 15 Gy SBRT to primary tumor, nephrectomy 4 weeks later. Radiation-treated patients gave blood at baseline, week 2 and week 4. The data derive from a study of radiation and T cells in renal cell carcinoma. Study results and caveats: Pretreatment tumor biopsies were lacking, so baseline clonotypes are unknown. From baseline, blood top tumor clonotypes peaked at 2 weeks post-radiation.

This TCR derives from a man in his fifties with renal cell carcinoma. The chain combines TRBV4-1 with TRBJ2-2, with TRBD2 identical over 11 bases. The sequencing here drew on blood, taken from a patient whose treatment included radiotherapy and nephrectomy. CDR3 in amino acids: CASSPLIVAGGLELFF. The CDR3 DNA sequence: TGCGCCAGCAGCCCCCTCATAGTAGCGGGAGGGTTGGAGCTGTTTTTT.